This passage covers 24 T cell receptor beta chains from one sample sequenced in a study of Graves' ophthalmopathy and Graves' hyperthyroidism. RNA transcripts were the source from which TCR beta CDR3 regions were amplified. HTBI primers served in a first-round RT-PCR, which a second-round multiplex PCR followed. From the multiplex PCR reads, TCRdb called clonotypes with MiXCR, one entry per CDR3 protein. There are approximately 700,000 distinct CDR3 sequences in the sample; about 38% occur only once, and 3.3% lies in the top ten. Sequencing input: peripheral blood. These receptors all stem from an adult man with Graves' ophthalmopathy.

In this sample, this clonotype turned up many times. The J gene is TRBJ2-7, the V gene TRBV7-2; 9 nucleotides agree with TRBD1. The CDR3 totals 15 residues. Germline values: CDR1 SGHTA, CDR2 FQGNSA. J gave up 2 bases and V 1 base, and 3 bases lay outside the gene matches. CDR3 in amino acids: CASSLVGQGTYEQYF. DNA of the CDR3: TGTGCCAGCAGCTTAGTTGGACAGGGGACCTACGAGCAGTACTTC.

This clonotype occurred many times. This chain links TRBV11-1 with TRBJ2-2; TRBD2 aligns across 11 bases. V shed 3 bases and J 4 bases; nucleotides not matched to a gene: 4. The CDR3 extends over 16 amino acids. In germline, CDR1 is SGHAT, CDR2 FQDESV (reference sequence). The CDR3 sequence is CASSFTSGSTTGELFF. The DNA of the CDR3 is TGTGCCAGCAGCTTTACTAGCGGGAGTACCACCGGGGAGCTGTTTTTT.

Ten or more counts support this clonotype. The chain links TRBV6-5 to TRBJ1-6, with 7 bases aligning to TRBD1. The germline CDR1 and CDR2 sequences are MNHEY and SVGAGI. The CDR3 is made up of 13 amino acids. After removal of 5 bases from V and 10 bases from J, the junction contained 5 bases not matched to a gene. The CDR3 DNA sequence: TGTGCCAGCAGTGACGGACAGGAATCACCCCTCCACTTT. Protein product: CASSDGQESPLHF.

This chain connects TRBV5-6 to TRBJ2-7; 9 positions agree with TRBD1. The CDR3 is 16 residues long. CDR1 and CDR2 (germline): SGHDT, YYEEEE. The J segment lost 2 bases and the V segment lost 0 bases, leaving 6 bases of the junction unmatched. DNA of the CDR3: TGTGCCAGCAGCTTGGACCGGGACAGGGAGCCCTACGAGCAGTACTTC. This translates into CASSLDRDREPYEQYF. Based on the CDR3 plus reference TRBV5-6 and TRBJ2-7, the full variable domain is DAGVTQSPTHLIKTRGQQVTLRCSPKSGHDTVSWYQQALGQGPQFIFQYYEEEERQRGNFPDRFSGHQFPNYSSELNVNALLLGDSALYLCASSLDRDREPYEQYFGPGTRLTVT.

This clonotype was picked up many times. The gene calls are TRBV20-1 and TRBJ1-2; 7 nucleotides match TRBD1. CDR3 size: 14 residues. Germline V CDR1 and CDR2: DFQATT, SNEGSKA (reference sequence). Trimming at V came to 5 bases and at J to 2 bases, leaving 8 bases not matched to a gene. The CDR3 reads CSALRTGENYGYTF. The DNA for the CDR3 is TGCAGTGCTCTCCGGACAGGAGAGAACTATGGCTACACCTTC.

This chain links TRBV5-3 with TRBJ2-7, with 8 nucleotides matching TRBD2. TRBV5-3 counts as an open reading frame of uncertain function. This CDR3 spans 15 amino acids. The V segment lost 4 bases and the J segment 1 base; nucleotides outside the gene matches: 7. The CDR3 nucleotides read TGTGCCAGAAGCACCTCAACTAGCGGTTCCTACGAGCAGTACTTC. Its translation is CARSTSTSGSYEQYF.

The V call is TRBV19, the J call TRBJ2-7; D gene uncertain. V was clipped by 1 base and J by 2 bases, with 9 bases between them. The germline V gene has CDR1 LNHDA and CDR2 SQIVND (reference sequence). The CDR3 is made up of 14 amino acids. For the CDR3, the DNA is TGTGCCAGTAGTATAGCGGCAGGACCCTACGAGCAGTACTTC. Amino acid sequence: CASSIAAGPYEQYF.

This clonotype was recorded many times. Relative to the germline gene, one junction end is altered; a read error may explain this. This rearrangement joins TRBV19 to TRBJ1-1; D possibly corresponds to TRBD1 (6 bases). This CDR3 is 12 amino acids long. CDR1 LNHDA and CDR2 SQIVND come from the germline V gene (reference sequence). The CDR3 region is CASSNRAYEAFF. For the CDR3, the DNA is TGCGCCAGTAGTAACAGGGCATATGAAGCTTTCTTT.

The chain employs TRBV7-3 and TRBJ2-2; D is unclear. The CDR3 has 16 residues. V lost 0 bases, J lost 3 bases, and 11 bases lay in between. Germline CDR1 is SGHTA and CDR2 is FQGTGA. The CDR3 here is CASSLTPTRHTGELFF. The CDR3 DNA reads TGTGCCAGCAGCTTAACCCCCACGCGGCACACCGGGGAGCTGTTTTTT.

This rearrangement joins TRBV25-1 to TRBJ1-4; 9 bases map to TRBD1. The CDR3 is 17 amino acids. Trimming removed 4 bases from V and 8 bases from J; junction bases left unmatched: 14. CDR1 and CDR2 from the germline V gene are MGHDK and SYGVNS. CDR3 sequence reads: CASSVTGQGFSGEKLFF. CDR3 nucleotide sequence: TGTGCCAGCAGTGTAACGGGACAGGGTTTTTCGGGCGAAAAACTGTTTTTT.

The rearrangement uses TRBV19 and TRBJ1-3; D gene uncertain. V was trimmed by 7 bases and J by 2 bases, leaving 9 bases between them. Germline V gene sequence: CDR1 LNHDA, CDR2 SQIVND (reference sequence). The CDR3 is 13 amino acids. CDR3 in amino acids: CASMSAPGNTIYF. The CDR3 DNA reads TGTGCCAGTATGTCGGCCCCTGGAAACACCATATATTTT.

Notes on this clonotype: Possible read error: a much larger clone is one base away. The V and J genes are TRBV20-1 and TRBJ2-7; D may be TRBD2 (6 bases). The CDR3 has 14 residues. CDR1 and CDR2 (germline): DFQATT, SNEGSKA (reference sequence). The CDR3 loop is CSAPKVGLAYERYF. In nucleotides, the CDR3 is TGCAGTGCGCCAAAGGTCGGGCTAGCGTACGAGCGGTACTTC.

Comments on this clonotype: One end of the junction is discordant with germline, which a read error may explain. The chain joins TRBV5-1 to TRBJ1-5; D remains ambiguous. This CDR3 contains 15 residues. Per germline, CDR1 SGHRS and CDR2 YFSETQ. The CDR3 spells CASSLDGYSDQPQHF. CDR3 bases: TGTGCCAGCAGCCTCGACGGTTATAGCGATCAGCCCCAGCATTTT.

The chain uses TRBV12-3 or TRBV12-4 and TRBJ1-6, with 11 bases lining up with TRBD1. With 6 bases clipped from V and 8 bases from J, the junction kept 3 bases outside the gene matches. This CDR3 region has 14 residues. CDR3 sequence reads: CASRTGQGDSPLHF. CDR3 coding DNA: TGTGCCAGCAGAACGGGACAGGGGGATTCACCCCTCCACTTT.

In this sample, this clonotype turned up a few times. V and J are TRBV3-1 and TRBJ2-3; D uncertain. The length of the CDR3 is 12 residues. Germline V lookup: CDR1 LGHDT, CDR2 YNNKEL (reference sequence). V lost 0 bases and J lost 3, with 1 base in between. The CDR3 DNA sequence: TGTGCCAGCAGCCAAGATACAGATACGCAGTATTTT. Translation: CASSQDTDTQYF.

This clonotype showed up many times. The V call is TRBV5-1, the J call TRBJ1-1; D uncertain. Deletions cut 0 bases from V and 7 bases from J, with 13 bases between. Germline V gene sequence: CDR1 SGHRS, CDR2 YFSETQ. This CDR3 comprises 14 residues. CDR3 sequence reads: CASSLAQAGREAFF. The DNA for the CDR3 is TGCGCCAGCAGCTTGGCGCAGGCCGGCCGTGAAGCTTTCTTT.

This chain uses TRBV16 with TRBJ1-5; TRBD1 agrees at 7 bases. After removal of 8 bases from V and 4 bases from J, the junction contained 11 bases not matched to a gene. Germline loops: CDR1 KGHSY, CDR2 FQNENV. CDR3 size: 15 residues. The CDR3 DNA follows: TGTGCCAGCTCACCACAACAGGGGCGAAATCAGCCCCAGCATTTT. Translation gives CASSPQQGRNQPQHF.

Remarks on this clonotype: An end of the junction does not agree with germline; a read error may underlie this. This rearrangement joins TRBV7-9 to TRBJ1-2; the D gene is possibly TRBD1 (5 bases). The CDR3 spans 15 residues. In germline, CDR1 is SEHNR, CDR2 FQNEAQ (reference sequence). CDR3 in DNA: TGCGCCAGCAGCCAAGGCTTGGACAAATCGCGTGGCTACACCTTC. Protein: CASSQGLDKSRGYTF.

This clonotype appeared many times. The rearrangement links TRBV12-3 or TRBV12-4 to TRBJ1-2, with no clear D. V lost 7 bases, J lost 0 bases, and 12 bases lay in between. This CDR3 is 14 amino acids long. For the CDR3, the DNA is TGTGCCAGCACCTTGGATCCAACTAACTATGGCTACACCTTC. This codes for CASTLDPTNYGYTF.

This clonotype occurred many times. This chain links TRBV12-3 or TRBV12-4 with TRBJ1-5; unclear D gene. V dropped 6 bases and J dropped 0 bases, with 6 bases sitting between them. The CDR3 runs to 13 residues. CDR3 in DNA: TGTGCCAGCAGCCGACTTAGCAATCAGCCCCAGCATTTT. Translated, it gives CASSRLSNQPQHF.

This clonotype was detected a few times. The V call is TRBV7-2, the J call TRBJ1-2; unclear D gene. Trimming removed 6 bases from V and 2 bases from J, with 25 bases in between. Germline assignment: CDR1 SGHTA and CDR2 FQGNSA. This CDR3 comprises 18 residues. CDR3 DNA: TGTGCCAGCAGTGAAAGGCGGGGTAAGGACCCCCCCAACTATGGCTACACCTTC. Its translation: CASSERRGKDPPNYGYTF.

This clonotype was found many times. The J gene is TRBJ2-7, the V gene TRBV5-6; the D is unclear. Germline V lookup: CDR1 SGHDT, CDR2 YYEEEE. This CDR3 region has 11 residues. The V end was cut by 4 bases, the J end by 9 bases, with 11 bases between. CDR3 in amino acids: CASSPSLRQYF. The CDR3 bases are TGTGCCAGCAGCCCCTCTCTAAGGCAGTACTTC.

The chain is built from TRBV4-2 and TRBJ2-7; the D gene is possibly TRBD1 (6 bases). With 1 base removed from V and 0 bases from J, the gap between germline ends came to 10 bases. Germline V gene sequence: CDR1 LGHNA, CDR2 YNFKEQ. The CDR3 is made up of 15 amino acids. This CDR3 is CASSQVSGDSYEQYF. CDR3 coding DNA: TGTGCCAGCAGCCAAGTTTCAGGGGACTCCTACGAGCAGTACTTC.

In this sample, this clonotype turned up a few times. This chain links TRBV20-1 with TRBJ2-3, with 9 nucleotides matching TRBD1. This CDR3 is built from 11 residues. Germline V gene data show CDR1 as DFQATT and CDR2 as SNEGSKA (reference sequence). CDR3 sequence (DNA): TGCAGCGGGGACAGGGCAGATACGCAGTATTTT. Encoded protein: CSGDRADTQYF.